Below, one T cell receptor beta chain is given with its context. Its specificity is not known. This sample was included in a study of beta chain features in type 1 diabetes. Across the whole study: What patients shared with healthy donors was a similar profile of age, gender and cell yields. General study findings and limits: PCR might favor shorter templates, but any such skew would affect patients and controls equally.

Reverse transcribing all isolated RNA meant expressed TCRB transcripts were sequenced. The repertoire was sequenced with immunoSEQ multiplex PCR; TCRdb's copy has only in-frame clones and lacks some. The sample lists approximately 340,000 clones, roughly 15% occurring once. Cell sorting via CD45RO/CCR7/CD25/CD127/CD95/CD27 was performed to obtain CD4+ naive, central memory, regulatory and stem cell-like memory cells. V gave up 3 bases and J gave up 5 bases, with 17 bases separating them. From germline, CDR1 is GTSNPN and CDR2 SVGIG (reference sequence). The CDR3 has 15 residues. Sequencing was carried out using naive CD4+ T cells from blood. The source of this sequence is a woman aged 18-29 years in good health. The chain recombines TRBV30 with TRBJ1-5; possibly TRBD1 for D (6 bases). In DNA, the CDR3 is TGTGCCTGGAGCGCCCTGACAGGTCTCGATCAGCCCCAGCATTTT. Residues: CAWSALTGLDQPQHF.